This T cell receptor (beta chain) was documented in a study of cytomegalovirus exposure and HLA in healthy donors. Turning to the study itself: Among the roughly 400 donors who were genotyped, roughly 76% fell in the genetic ancestry cluster that is associated with self-reported Caucasian donors. Study results and caveats: Most TCR sequences proved rare, with some public TCRs found in many donors. In an earlier analysis, in 540 or so donors, most V segments appeared productive either ~87% or ~30% of the time. CMV serostatus was the only immune exposure information that was available.

The V segment lost 5 bases and the J segment 5 bases; nucleotides outside the gene matches: 10. This CDR3 has 15 residues. Germline V gene data show CDR1 as SGHTA and CDR2 as FQGNSA. PCR involved 60 Vbeta and 13 Jbeta primers. Here immunoSEQ multiplex PCR was the method, and the copy in TCRdb shows in-frame clones only, minus some. The sample lists 150,000 to 200,000 clones, roughly 77% occurring once. Turning to this clone: Its antigen is unidentified.

Sequences were obtained from PBMCs. The rearrangement joins TRBV7-2 to TRBJ2-7, with 9 bases lining up with TRBD1. The receptor's source is a male donor in good health and CMV-seronegative. The CDR3 loop is CASSALTTGGDEQYF. The DNA for the CDR3 is TGTGCCAGCAGCGCACTGACGACAGGGGGTGACGAGCAGTACTTC.